This T cell receptor beta chain was sequenced in a study of blood T cell repertoires in COVID-19. Clones were sequenced by immunoSEQ multiplex PCR, and TCRdb holds only the in-frame ones, with some missing. This table holds about 210,000 clones, 86% found once. The germline CDR1 and CDR2 sequences are MNHEY and SMNVEV (reference sequence). This CDR3 region has 15 residues. V lost 2 bases and J lost 7; bases outside the gene matches: 3. Recruits, aged roughly 18 to 89 years, lived in 24 US areas. The V and J genes are TRBV27 and TRBJ1-6, with 9 positions matching TRBD1. The sequenced sample was PBMCs or T cells enriched from blood (not recorded which). The receptor's source is a middle-aged man with acute COVID-19. CDR3 in amino acids: CASSLPGTGNSPLHF. CDR3 in DNA: TGTGCCAGCAGTTTACCCGGGACAGGGAATTCACCCCTCCACTTT.